This record covers a single TCR beta chain. As yet, its antigen is unknown. This record belongs to a study of cytomegalovirus exposure and HLA in healthy donors. General study points: According to a subsequent analysis, TCR clusters identified in the first cohort showed a tendency to co-occur across the approximately 120 validation repertoires. As was reported, the classifier diagnosed cytomegalovirus status with high specificity and sensitivity. As confirmed in vitro, three CMV-associated chains were specific for CMV antigens. The authors listed 150 to 200 TCR beta chains as cytomegalovirus-associated.

Repertoires were generated with immunoSEQ multiplex PCR, while TCRdb's copy carries only in-frame clones and drops some. The data hold about 250,000 clones, with about 90% observed a single time. J lost 4 bases, V lost 5 bases, and 7 bases had no gene match. The germline CDR1 and CDR2 sequences are MNHEY and SVGAGI. CDR3 length: 14 amino acids. Sample: PBMCs. The sequence was collected from a man between 18 and 35 years old in good health and CMV-seropositive. J is TRBJ2-5 and V is TRBV6-5; the match to TRBD1 covers 7 bases. This CDR3 is CASSPWTGVETQYF. The CDR3 DNA is TGTGCCAGCAGTCCCTGGACAGGAGTAGAGACCCAGTACTTC.